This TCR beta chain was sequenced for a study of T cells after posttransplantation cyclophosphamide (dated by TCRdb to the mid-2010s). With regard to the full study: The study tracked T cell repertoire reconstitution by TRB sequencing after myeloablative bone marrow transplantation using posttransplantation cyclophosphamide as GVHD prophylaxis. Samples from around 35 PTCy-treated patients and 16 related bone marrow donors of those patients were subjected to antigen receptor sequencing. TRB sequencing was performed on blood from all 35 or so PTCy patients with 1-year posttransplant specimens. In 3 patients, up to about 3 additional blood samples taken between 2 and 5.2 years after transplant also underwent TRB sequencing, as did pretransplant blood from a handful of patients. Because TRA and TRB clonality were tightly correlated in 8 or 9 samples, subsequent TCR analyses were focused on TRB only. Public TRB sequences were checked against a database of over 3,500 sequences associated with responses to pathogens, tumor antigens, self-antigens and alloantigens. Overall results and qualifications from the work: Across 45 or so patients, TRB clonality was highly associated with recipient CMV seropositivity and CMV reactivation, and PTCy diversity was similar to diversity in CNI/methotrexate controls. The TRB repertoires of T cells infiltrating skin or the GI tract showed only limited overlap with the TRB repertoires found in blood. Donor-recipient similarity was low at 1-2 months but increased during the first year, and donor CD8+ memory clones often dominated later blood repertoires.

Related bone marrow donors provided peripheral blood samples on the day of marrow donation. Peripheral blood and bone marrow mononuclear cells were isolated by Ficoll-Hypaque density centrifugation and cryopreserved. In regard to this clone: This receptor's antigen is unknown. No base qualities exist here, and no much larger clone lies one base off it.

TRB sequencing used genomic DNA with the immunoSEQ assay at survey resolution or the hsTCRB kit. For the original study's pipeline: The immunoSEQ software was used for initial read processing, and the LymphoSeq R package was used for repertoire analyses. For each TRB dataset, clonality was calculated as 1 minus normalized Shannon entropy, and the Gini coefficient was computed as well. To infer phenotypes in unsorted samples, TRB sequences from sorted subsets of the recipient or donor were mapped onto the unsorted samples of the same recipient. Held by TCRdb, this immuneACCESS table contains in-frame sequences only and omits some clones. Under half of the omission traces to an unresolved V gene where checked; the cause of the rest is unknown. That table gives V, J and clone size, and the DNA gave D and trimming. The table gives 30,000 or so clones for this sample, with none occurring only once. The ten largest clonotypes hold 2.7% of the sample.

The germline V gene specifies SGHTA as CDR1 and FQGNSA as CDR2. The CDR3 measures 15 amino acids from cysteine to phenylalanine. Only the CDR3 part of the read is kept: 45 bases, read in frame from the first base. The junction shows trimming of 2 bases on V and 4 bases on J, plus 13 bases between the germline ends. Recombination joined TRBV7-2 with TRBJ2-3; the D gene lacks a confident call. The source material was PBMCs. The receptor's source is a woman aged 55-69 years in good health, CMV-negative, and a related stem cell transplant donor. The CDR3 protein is CASSLTVARADTQYF. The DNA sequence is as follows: TGTGCCAGCAGCTTAACAGTGGCCCGTGCAGATACGCAGTATTTT.